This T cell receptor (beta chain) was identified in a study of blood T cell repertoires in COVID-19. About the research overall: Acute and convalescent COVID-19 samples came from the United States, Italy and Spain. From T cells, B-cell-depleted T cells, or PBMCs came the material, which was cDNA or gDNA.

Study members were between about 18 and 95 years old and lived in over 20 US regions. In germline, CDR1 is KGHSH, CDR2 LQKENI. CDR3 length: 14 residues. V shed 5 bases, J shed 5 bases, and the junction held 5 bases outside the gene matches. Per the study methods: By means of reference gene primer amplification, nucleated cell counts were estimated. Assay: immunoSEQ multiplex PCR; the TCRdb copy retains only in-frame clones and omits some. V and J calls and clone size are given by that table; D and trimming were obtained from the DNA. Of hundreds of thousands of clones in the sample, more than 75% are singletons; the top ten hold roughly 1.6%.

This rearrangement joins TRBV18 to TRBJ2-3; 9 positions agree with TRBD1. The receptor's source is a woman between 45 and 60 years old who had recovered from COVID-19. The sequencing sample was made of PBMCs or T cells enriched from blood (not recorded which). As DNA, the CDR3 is TGTGCCAGCTCAAGGACAGGGGAAGGAGATACGCAGTATTTT. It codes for CASSRTGEGDTQYF. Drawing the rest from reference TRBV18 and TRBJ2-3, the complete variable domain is NAGVMQNPRHLVRRRGQEARLRCSPMKGHSHVYWYRQLPEEGLKFMVYLQKENIIDESGMPKERFSAEFPKEGPSILRIQQVVRGDSAAYFCASSRTGEGDTQYFGPGTRLTVL.